This T cell receptor (beta chain) is from a study of PD-1 blockade in mismatch repair-deficient tumors. General observations from the study: Tumor-resident clones, often undetectable pretreatment in blood, expanded then contracted after pembrolizumab.

Sequencing used immunoSEQ multiplex PCR; TCRdb keeps in-frame clones, though not all of them. The sample gives nearly 25,000 clones, approximately 83% of which show up once; 20% is in the top ten. Of note for this clone: Its specificity is not known.

The TCR originated in an adult with mismatch repair-deficient cancer. The material was peripheral blood, obtained 12 weeks after starting pembrolizumab.

The CDR3: CASTSGQMNYGYTF. In nucleotides, the CDR3 is TGTGCCAGCACCTCAGGACAGATGAACTATGGCTACACCTTC. J is TRBJ1-2 and V is TRBV28; D is perhaps TRBD1 (6 bases). The V gene lost 7 bases and the J gene lost 2 bases, with 14 bases spanning the gap. CDR3 length: 14 amino acids. Germline V gene lookup returns CDR1 MDHEN and CDR2 SYDVKM.